This T cell receptor beta chain was profiled in a study of T cell changes during pregnancy in multiple sclerosis (dated by TCRdb to the late 2010s). Regarding the research as a whole: Changes in the T cell repertoire over the course of pregnancy were examined in this study in women with multiple sclerosis.

Spanning cysteine to phenylalanine, the CDR3 consists of 14 amino acids. CDR3 DNA is the only sequence kept; it has 42 bases, read in frame from the first base. V and J are trimmed by 4 bases and 5 bases, and the gene matches miss 3 bases of the junction. According to the germline V gene (reference sequence), CDR1 reads MNHEY and CDR2 reads SMNVEV. Library creation used the immunoSEQ multiplex PCR assay. The table was pulled from immuneACCESS by TCRdb, which kept in-frame rearrangements only. Such tables lose some clones; where checked, under half of the loss comes from unresolved V genes, and the rest has no known cause. The sample table contains 100,000 or so clones; only one count was recorded for approximately 94% of them. Roughly 1% of the sample is taken by the ten largest. Regarding this clone: Its antigen specificity is not known. No qualities accompany the bases; no much larger clone lies one base away.

Here the chain combines TRBV27 and TRBJ2-1, and TRBD2 matches 9 of the central bases. The sample here was peripheral blood, taken before pregnancy. The receptor's source is a female donor with multiple sclerosis, enrolled in a pregnancy study. The CDR3 region: CASSSLAGHNEQFF. The nucleotide sequence reads as follows: TGTGCCAGCAGTTCCCTAGCGGGACACAATGAGCAGTTCTTC.